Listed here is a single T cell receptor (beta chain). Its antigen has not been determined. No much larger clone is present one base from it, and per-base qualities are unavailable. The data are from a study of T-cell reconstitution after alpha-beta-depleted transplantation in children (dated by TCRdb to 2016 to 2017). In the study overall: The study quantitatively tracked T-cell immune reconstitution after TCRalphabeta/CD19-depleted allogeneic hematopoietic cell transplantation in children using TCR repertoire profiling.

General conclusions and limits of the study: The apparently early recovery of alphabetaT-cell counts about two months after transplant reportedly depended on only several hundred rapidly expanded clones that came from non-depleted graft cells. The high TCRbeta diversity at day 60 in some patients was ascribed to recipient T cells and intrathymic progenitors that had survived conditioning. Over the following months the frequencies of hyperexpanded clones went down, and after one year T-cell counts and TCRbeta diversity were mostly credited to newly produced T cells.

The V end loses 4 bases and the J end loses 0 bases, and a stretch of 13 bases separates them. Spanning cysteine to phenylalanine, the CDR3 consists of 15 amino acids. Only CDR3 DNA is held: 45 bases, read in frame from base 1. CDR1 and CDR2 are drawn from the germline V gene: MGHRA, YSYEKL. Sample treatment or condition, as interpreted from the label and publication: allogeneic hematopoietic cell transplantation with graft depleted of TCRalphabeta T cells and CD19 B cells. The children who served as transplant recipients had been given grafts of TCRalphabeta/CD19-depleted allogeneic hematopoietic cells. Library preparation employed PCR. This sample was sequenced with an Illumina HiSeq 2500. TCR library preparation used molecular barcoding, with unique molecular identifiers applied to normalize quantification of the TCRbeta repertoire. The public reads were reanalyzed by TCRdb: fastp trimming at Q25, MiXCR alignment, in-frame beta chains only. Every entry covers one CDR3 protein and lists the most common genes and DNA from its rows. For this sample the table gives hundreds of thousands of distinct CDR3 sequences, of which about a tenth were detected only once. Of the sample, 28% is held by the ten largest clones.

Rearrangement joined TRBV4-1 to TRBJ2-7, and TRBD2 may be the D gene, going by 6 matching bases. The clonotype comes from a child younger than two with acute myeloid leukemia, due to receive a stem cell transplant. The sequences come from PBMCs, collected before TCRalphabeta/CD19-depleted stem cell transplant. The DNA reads TGCGCCAGCAGCCCCACTAGCTGGGGCTCCTACGAGCAGTACTTC. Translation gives CASSPTSWGSYEQYF.